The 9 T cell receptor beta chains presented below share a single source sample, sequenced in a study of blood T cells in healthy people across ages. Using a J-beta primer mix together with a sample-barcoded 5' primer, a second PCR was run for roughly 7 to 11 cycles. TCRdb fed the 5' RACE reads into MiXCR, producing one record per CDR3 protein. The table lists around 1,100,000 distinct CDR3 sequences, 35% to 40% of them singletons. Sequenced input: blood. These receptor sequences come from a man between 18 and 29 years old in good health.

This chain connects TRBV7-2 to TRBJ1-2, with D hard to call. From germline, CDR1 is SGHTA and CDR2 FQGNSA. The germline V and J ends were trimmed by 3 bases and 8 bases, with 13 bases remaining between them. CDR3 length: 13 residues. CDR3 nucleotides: TGTGCCAGCAGCTTTGTATCAGGAGAAGGCTACACCTTC. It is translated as CASSFVSGEGYTF.

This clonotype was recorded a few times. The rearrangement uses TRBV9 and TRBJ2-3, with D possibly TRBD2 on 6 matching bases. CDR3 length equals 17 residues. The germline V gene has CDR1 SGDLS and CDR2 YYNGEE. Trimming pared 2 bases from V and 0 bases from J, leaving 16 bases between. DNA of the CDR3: TGTGCCAGCAGCGTCTCCAACGGGGGTGCTAGCACAGATACGCAGTATTTT. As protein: CASSVSNGGASTDTQYF. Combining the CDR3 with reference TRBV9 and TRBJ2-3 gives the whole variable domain DSGVTQTPKHLITATGQRVTLRCSPRSGDLSVYWYQQSLDQGLQFLIQYYNGEERAKGNILERFSAQQFPDLHSELNLSSLELGDSALYFCASSVSNGGASTDTQYFGPGTRLTVL.

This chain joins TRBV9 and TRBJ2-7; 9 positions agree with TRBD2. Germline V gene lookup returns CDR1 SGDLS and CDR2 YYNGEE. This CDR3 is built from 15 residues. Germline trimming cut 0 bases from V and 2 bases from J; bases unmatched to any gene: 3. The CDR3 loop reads CASSVAGGGAYEQYF. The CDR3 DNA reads TGTGCCAGCAGCGTAGCAGGCGGGGGGGCCTACGAGCAGTACTTC.

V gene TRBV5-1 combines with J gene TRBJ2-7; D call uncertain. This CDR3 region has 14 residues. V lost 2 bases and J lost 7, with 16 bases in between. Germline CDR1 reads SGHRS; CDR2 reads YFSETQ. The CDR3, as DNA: TGCGCCAGCAGCTTCTTGGTGGGAATCAATGAGCAGTACTTC. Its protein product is CASSFLVGINEQYF.

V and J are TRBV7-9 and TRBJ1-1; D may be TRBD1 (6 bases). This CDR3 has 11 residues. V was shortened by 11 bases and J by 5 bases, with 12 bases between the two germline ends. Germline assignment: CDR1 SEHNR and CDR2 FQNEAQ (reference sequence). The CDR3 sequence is CASDRGTEAFF. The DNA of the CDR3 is TGTGCCTCGGACAGAGGGACTGAAGCTTTCTTT.

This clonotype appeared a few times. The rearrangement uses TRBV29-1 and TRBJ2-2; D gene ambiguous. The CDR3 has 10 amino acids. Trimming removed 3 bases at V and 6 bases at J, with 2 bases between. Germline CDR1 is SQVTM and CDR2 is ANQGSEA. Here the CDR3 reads CSVESGELFF. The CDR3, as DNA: TGCAGCGTTGAGTCCGGGGAGCTGTTTTTT.

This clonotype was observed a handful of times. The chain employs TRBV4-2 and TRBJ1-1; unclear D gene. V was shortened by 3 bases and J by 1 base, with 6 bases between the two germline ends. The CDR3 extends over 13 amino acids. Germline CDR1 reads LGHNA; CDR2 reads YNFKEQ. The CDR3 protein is CASSQEANTEAFF. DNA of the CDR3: TGTGCCAGCAGCCAGGAAGCGAACACTGAAGCTTTCTTT.

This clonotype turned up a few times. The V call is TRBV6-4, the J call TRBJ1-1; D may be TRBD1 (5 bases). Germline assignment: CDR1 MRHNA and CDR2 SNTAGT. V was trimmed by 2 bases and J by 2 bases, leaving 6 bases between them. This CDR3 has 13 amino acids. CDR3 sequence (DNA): TGTGCCAGCAGTGACCGGGACAACACTGAAGCTTTCTTT. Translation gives CASSDRDNTEAFF.

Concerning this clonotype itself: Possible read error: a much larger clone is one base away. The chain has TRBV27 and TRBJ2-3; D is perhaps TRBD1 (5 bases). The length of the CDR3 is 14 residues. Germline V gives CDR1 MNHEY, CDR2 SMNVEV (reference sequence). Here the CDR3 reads CTSSPQGSTDTQYF. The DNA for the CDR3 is TGTACCAGCAGCCCTCAGGGCAGCACAGATACGCAGTATTTT.